The 8 T cell receptor beta chains below all came from one sample that was sequenced in a study of control samples from healthy donors and cancer patients. The repertoire was sequenced with immunoSEQ multiplex PCR; TCRdb's copy has only in-frame clones and lacks some. The table includes about 51,000 clones, about 80% detected once. Sequenced: blood. Receptors originate from a man in his sixties or seventies in good health.

The chain couples TRBV5-1 to TRBJ2-5; D is undetermined. The CDR3 is 14 amino acids. Per the germline V gene, CDR1 is SGHRS and CDR2 is YFSETQ. Deletions cut 2 bases from V and 4 bases from J, with 12 bases between. The CDR3 sequence is CASSFAPGGETQYF. The CDR3 coding sequence is TGCGCCAGCAGCTTTGCTCCGGGCGGAGAGACCCAGTACTTC.

The chain carries TRBV18 and TRBJ1-2, with 8 nucleotides matching TRBD1. This CDR3 region has 15 residues. CDR1 KGHSH and CDR2 LQKENI come from the germline V gene. Trimming at V came to 3 bases and at J to 4 bases, leaving 7 bases not matched to a gene. The CDR3 loop reads CASSPGQVETYGYTF. Here the CDR3 DNA reads TGTGCCAGCTCACCGGGACAGGTCGAGACCTATGGCTACACCTTC.

This chain connects TRBV2 to TRBJ1-6; TRBD1 might be the D (5 bases). The V end lost 4 bases, the J end lost 8 bases, and 6 bases lay between the germline ends. The germline CDR1 and CDR2 sequences are SNHLY and FYNNEI. The CDR3 is 12 residues long. CDR3 DNA sequence: TGTGCCAGCAGTGGCAGGGATTCACCCCTCCACTTT. This encodes CASSGRDSPLHF. The variable domain in full, with the rest retrieved from reference TRBV2 and TRBJ1-6, is EPEVTQTPSHQVTQMGQEVILRCVPISNHLYFYWYRQILGQKVEFLVSFYNNEISEKSEIFDDQFSVERPDGSNFTLKIRSTKLEDSAMYFCASSGRDSPLHFGNGTRLTVT.

This chain joins TRBV2 and TRBJ2-3; the D is unclear. Germline V lookup: CDR1 SNHLY, CDR2 FYNNEI. The CDR3 contains 12 residues. With 8 bases removed from V and 0 bases from J, the gap between germline ends came to 6 bases. The CDR3 nucleotides are TGTGCCAGCGGGGTGAGCACAGATACGCAGTATTTT. It specifies CASGVSTDTQYF.

The chain carries TRBV2 and TRBJ2-3, with D possibly being TRBD1 (5 bases). V was cut by 1 base and J by 9 bases, with 11 bases left in between. The CDR3 runs to 13 residues. Per germline, CDR1 SNHLY and CDR2 FYNNEI. CDR3 in amino acids: CASSEVPRGTQYF. The CDR3 DNA reads TGTGCCAGCAGTGAAGTCCCAAGGGGAACGCAGTATTTT.

This chain joins TRBV2 and TRBJ1-2; D is unresolved. CDR3 length: 13 amino acids. In germline, CDR1 is SNHLY, CDR2 FYNNEI. The germline V and J ends were trimmed by 1 base and 3 bases, with 6 bases remaining between them. The CDR3 loop reads CASSEEVHYGYTF. CDR3 bases: TGTGCCAGCAGTGAAGAGGTACACTATGGCTACACCTTC.

This clone was seen more than once but under ten times. The rearrangement joins TRBV5-1 to TRBJ2-3; 7 bases fit TRBD1. The CDR3 totals 14 residues. Germline V lookup: CDR1 SGHRS, CDR2 YFSETQ. Trimming cost V 7 bases and J 2 bases; bases outside gene matches: 7. The CDR3 loop reads CASQTGASTDTQYF. CDR3 nucleotides: TGCGCCAGCCAAACAGGGGCCTCCACAGATACGCAGTATTTT.

This clone was counted a few times. Other DNA sequences within the sample encode an identical CDR3. V and J are TRBV10-3 and TRBJ1-3; TRBD1 matches at 8 bases. The junction had 1 base not matched to a gene; V was cut back by 5 bases and J by 1 base. This CDR3 has 14 amino acids. Per the germline V gene, CDR1 is ENHRY and CDR2 is SYGVKD. The CDR3: CAISRQGSGNTIYF. CDR3 coding DNA: TGTGCCATCAGTCGACAGGGGTCTGGAAACACCATATATTTT.